These 2 T cell receptor beta chains were all obtained from the same sample, sequenced in a study of cytomegalovirus exposure and HLA in healthy donors. Profiled with immunoSEQ multiplex PCR; TCRdb holds only in-frame clones, not every one. The sample holds about 110,000 clones; 90% to 96% are singletons and the top ten take approximately 0.67%. Sequencing was done on a sample of PBMCs. The origin of the receptors is a woman younger than 35 in good health and CMV-seronegative.

The rearrangement links TRBV7-9 to TRBJ2-1; TRBD1 aligns across 9 bases. V lost 5 bases to trimming and J lost 1 base; unmatched junction nucleotides: 6. The CDR3 contains 16 residues. Germline CDR1 is SEHNR and CDR2 is FQNEAQ (reference sequence). The CDR3 nucleotides read TGTGCCAGCAGCCCTTTGGACAGGGGATCCTACAATGAGCAGTTCTTC. Amino acids: CASSPLDRGSYNEQFF. Using reference TRBV7-9 and TRBJ2-1 for the parts outside the CDR3, the full variable domain is DTGVSQNPRHKITKRGQNVTFRCDPISEHNRLYWYRQTLGQGPEFLTYFQNEAQLEKSRLLSDRFSAERPKGSFSTLEIQRTEQGDSAMYLCASSPLDRGSYNEQFFGPGTRLTVL.

This clone appeared once. The chain has TRBV7-2 and TRBJ2-7; D perhaps matches TRBD1 (6 bases). Trimming took off 5 bases at V and 0 bases at J, with 14 bases between the two ends. Germline assignment: CDR1 SGHTA and CDR2 FQGNSA. This CDR3 is 15 amino acids long. The DNA of the CDR3 is TGTGCCAGCAGCCAAGGCAGGGGTCCCTCCTACGAGCAGTACTTC. Encoded protein: CASSQGRGPSYEQYF.